One and the same sample provided the 27 T cell receptor beta chains below, sequenced in a study of HIV-infected patients and healthy controls. The repertoire came from unfractionated whole blood and reflected all unsorted peripheral T cells. Reverse transcription used around 500 ng RNA and constant-region primers for alpha and beta. Using multiplexing indices, alpha and beta chain libraries were generated apart by chain-specific third strand synthesis. TCRdb reprocessed the 5' RACE reads with MiXCR, giving one entry per CDR3 protein. Of 9,500 to 15,000 distinct CDR3 sequences listed, about a tenth are singletons. The source was blood, collected before antiretroviral therapy. The receptors originated from an adult with HIV infection. The donor label of this sample is uncertain.

The rearrangement joins TRBV10-3 to TRBJ2-3, with D perhaps being TRBD1 or TRBD2 (5 bases each). CDR1 and CDR2 from the germline V gene are ENHRY and SYGVKD. V was trimmed by 0 bases and J by 5 bases, leaving 15 bases between them. The CDR3 covers 16 residues. The CDR3: CAISESTGAEGDTQYF. The CDR3 DNA is TGTGCCATCAGTGAGTCGACCGGGGCCGAGGGAGATACGCAGTATTTT.

This clonotype was detected many times. The gene calls are TRBV2 and TRBJ1-5; TRBD1 matches 7 bases. The V segment lost 7 bases and the J segment 9 bases; nucleotides outside the gene matches: 6. Per germline, CDR1 SNHLY and CDR2 FYNNEI. The CDR3 contains 12 residues. Here the CDR3 reads CASTDRSGPQHF. The CDR3 DNA follows: TGTGCCAGCACGGACAGGTCAGGGCCCCAGCATTTT.

The chain joins TRBV12-3 or TRBV12-4 to TRBJ2-2; D call uncertain. V was clipped by 0 bases and J by 2 bases, with 10 bases between them. This CDR3 is 16 amino acids long. For the CDR3, the DNA is TGTGCCAGCAGTTTAGCGCTTAGGCCAAACACCGGGGAGCTGTTTTTT. The encoded protein is CASSLALRPNTGELFF.

This clonotype was observed a handful of times. The rearrangement links TRBV24-1 to TRBJ2-7; tentative D call: TRBD2 (5 bases). The CDR3 length is 15 residues. In germline, CDR1 is KGHDR, CDR2 SFDVKD. Trimming took 2 bases from V and 1 from J, leaving 11 bases between them. The CDR3 here is CATSDSSDFSYEQYF. DNA of the CDR3: TGTGCCACCAGTGATTCCTCGGACTTTTCCTACGAGCAGTACTTC.

This clonotype was detected ten times or more. V and J are TRBV7-9 and TRBJ2-3; D gene ambiguous. Germline V gene data show CDR1 as SEHNR and CDR2 as FQNEAQ (reference sequence). The CDR3 consists of 15 residues. V dropped 1 base and J dropped 2 bases, with 10 bases sitting between them. CDR3 nucleotides: TGTGCCAGCAGCTTAGTTCCCCTCTACACAGATACGCAGTATTTT. Its translation is CASSLVPLYTDTQYF.

This clonotype was seen at least ten times. The J gene is TRBJ1-4, the V gene TRBV7-9, with TRBD1 identical over 7 bases. Looked up from germline, CDR1 is SEHNR and CDR2 is FQNEAQ (reference sequence). With V trimmed by 3 bases and J by 1 base, 5 bases remained unmatched. The CDR3 runs 16 residues. The CDR3 region has the DNA TGTGCCAGCAGCTTCCCTCCAGGGGGAACTAATGAAAAACTGTTTTTT. Translating it yields CASSFPPGGTNEKLFF.

This clonotype was counted a few times. The J gene is TRBJ2-2, the V gene TRBV2; D is ambiguous. V lost 4 bases, J lost 6 bases, and 9 bases lay in between. The CDR3 spans 13 residues. The germline V gene encodes CDR1 SNHLY and CDR2 FYNNEI. The CDR3 nucleotides read TGTGCCAGCAGTGTATTGGGATCCGGGGAGCTGTTTTTT. Amino acids: CASSVLGSGELFF.

This clonotype was seen at least ten times. The chain joins TRBV20-1 to TRBJ1-3, with D unresolved. Germline values: CDR1 DFQATT, CDR2 SNEGSKA (reference sequence). The CDR3 runs 13 residues. Trimming took 0 bases from V and 4 from J, leaving 7 bases between them. CDR3 in amino acids: CSARDPTGNTIYF. Written as DNA, the CDR3 is TGCAGTGCTAGAGATCCGACAGGAAACACCATATATTTT.

This clonotype was recorded at least ten times. The chain combines TRBV29-1 with TRBJ2-7; perhaps TRBD1 as D (5 bases). The CDR3 sequence is 13 residues long. From germline, CDR1 is SQVTM and CDR2 ANQGSEA. V lost 5 bases and J 1 base, leaving 12 bases between the germline ends. The CDR3 DNA is TGCAGCGTTTCCAGGGCTCGGTCCTACGAGCAGTACTTC. Translating it yields CSVSRARSYEQYF.

This clonotype was seen ten or more times. The chain joins TRBV6-5 to TRBJ2-2, with a possible D match to TRBD1 (5 bases). V lost 1 base to trimming and J lost 5 bases, with 11 bases between them. The V gene's germline CDR1 is MNHEY and CDR2 SVGAGI. CDR3 length: 15 residues. CDR3 sequence reads: CASSYYQGWTGELFF. The CDR3 nucleotides read TGTGCCAGCAGTTACTACCAGGGCTGGACCGGGGAGCTGTTTTTT.

There are many counts of this clonotype. The chain recombines TRBV9 with TRBJ2-5; the D gene is possibly TRBD2 (5 bases). There are 14 residues in the CDR3. Trimming shortened V by 0 bases and J by 5 bases, and 11 bases separated the two germline ends. CDR1 SGDLS and CDR2 YYNGEE come from the germline V gene. Written as DNA, the CDR3 is TGTGCCAGCAGCGTAGGAGGAGCGGTTGAGACCCAGTACTTC. Protein: CASSVGGAVETQYF.

The sample holds many counts of this clonotype. The chain uses TRBV6-5 and TRBJ2-3; D may be TRBD1 or TRBD2 (5 bases each). V lost 5 bases and J 6 bases, leaving 18 bases between the germline ends. The CDR3 is made up of 15 amino acids. Germline V gives CDR1 MNHEY, CDR2 SVGAGI. CDR3 sequence: CASSRSGARSDTQYF. The CDR3 coding sequence is TGTGCCAGCAGTAGATCCGGGGCCAGGAGCGATACGCAGTATTTT.

In its sample, this clonotype was seen many times. The J gene is TRBJ2-2, the V gene TRBV10-3; 11 bases align to TRBD1. From germline, CDR1 is ENHRY and CDR2 SYGVKD. The CDR3 covers 15 residues. Trimming cost V 7 bases and J 8 bases; bases outside gene matches: 9. This chain's CDR3 is CAITPDRGRPGELFF. CDR3 sequence (DNA): TGTGCCATCACCCCGGACAGGGGGCGTCCTGGGGAGCTGTTTTTT.

This clonotype was seen repeatedly, ten times or more. This rearrangement joins TRBV30 to TRBJ2-2, with no clear D. V was cut by 2 bases and J by 5 bases, with 9 bases left in between. The CDR3 runs 13 residues. Germline CDR1 is GTSNPN and CDR2 is SVGIG (reference sequence). The CDR3: CAWSFVGTGELFF. The CDR3 bases are TGTGCCTGGAGTTTTGTGGGAACCGGGGAGCTGTTTTTT.

This clonotype has a count of ten or more. The CDR3 loop reads CATSEGGSYEQYF. The CDR3 nucleotides read TGTGCCACCAGTGAGGGAGGCTCCTACGAGCAGTACTTC. The chain combines TRBV24-1 with TRBJ2-7; D possibly corresponds to TRBD2 (6 bases). CDR1 and CDR2 (germline): KGHDR, SFDVKD. The V end was cut by 4 bases, the J end by 0 bases, with 6 bases between. CDR3 length: 13 residues.

This clonotype was counted a few times. The rearrangement joins TRBV7-2 to TRBJ2-1; 9 nucleotides agree with TRBD1. The length of the CDR3 is 16 residues. V was clipped by 3 bases and J by 10 bases; unmatched bases: 13. CDR1 is SGHTA, CDR2 FQGNSA, per germline. This chain's CDR3 is CASSFGVSGTGTEQFF. In DNA, the CDR3 is TGTGCCAGCAGCTTCGGAGTTTCCGGGACAGGGACGGAGCAGTTCTTC.

The J gene is TRBJ2-3, the V gene TRBV20-1; D perhaps matches TRBD2 (5 bases). Germline V gene data show CDR1 as DFQATT and CDR2 as SNEGSKA (reference sequence). The CDR3 covers 14 residues. V dropped 6 bases and J dropped 1 base, with 14 bases sitting between them. This CDR3 reads CSAPSAGGTDTQYF. CDR3 nucleotides: TGCAGTGCCCCCTCGGCGGGTGGCACAGATACGCAGTATTTT.

In this sample, this clonotype turned up many times. Here the CDR3 DNA reads TGTGCCAGCAGTTCTGGCGGGCCGCGAGCGGGAGCTGGAAACACCATATATTTT. Residues: CASSSGGPRAGAGNTIYF. The gene calls are TRBV12-3 or TRBV12-4 and TRBJ1-3; D remains ambiguous. The V end was cut by 4 bases, the J end by 2 bases, with 21 bases between. CDR3 length equals 18 residues.

This clonotype was detected many times. The CDR3 spells CASSLVGYSNQPQHF. CDR3 DNA sequence: TGCGCCAGCAGCCTAGTCGGGTATAGCAATCAGCCCCAGCATTTT. V and J are TRBV4-1 and TRBJ1-5; D remains unclear. CDR1 is MGHRA and CDR2 is YSYEKL in the germline V gene. The CDR3 covers 15 residues. V was pared by 4 bases and J by 0 bases, with 10 bases between.

This sequence joins TRBV19 and TRBJ2-3; 7 positions match TRBD1. The germline gives CDR1 LNHDA, CDR2 SQIVND (reference sequence). V lost 5 bases, J lost 4 bases, and 3 bases stayed unmatched. The CDR3 extends over 13 amino acids. CDR3 sequence (DNA): TGTGCCAGTAGTGAGCAGGGGGCAGATACGCAGTATTTT. This translates into CASSEQGADTQYF.

This clonotype was observed many times. The chain carries TRBV12-3 or TRBV12-4 and TRBJ2-2; 9 bases are shared with TRBD2. The ends lost 3 bases at V and 5 bases at J; junction bases unmatched: 4. This CDR3 has 15 residues. CDR3 amino acids: CASSFSGRATGELFF. In DNA form, the CDR3 reads TGTGCCAGCAGTTTTAGCGGGAGAGCGACCGGGGAGCTGTTTTTT.

This clonotype came up many times. The V call is TRBV6-1, the J call TRBJ1-5; D is unclear. This CDR3 spans 13 amino acids. Trimming removed 3 bases at V and 4 bases at J, with 7 bases between. Germline loops: CDR1 MNHNS, CDR2 SASEGT. CDR3 region: CASSDWNNQPQHF. DNA of the CDR3: TGTGCCAGCAGTGATTGGAATAATCAGCCCCAGCATTTT.

This clonotype was counted at least ten times. The chain uses TRBV30 and TRBJ1-5; no definite D call. The CDR3 sequence is 15 residues long. Germline V gene sequence: CDR1 GTSNPN, CDR2 SVGIG (reference sequence). The V end was cut by 0 bases, the J end by 0 bases, with 9 bases between. DNA of the CDR3: TGTGCCTGGAGTGTCCATGGGAATAGCAATCAGCCCCAGCATTTT. Its translation is CAWSVHGNSNQPQHF.

This clonotype was observed at least ten times. This chain joins TRBV7-2 and TRBJ2-5, with TRBD2 identical over 9 bases. After removal of 1 base from V and 3 bases from J, the junction contained 6 bases not matched to a gene. The CDR3 has 16 amino acids. CDR1 is SGHTA, CDR2 FQGNSA, per germline. CDR3 sequence: CASSLVSGGTKETQYF. CDR3 bases: TGTGCCAGCAGCTTAGTAAGCGGGGGGACGAAAGAGACCCAGTACTTC.

In this sample, this clonotype turned up many times. This rearrangement joins TRBV6-5 to TRBJ2-1, with D unclear. The germline gives CDR1 MNHEY, CDR2 SVGAGI. Trimming removed 2 bases at V and 15 bases at J, with 20 bases between. The CDR3 loop spans 14 amino acids. The CDR3 reads CASSYAMDQEARFF. The CDR3, as DNA: TGTGCCAGCAGTTACGCGATGGATCAGGAAGCACGGTTCTTC.

This clonotype came up once. V usage is TRBV5-1 and J usage is TRBJ2-5; TRBD1 matches at 7 bases. The V gene's germline CDR1 is SGHRS and CDR2 YFSETQ. The CDR3 is made up of 16 amino acids. V dropped 4 bases and J dropped 2; count of bases not matched to a gene: 11. The CDR3 sequence: CASSLSGTESQETQYF. As DNA, the CDR3 is TGCGCCAGCAGCCTCTCCGGGACAGAAAGTCAAGAGACCCAGTACTTC.

The sample holds many counts of this clonotype. The chain links TRBV5-4 to TRBJ1-2, with D perhaps TRBD1 (6 bases). V lost 4 bases and J lost 4, with 26 bases in between. CDR1 SGHNT and CDR2 YYREEE come from the germline V gene (reference sequence). The CDR3 extends over 18 amino acids. The CDR3 coding sequence is TGTGCCAGCAGCCCGACTTGGGAACAGGGATCAGGAGGCTATGGCTACACCTTC. Residues: CASSPTWEQGSGGYGYTF. The full variable domain, completed using reference TRBV5-4 and TRBJ1-2, is ETGVTQSPTHLIKTRGQQVTLRCSSQSGHNTVSWYQQALGQGPQFIFQYYREEENGRGNFPPRFSGLQFPNYSSELNVNALELDDSALYLCASSPTWEQGSGGYGYTFGSGTRLTVV.